This paragraph covers one T cell receptor (beta chain) sequence. A read error may produce the germline difference seen at one junction end. This record comes from a study of blood T cell repertoires in COVID-19. How the authors handled the data: Using reference gene primer amplification, nucleated cell counts were estimated. Here immunoSEQ multiplex PCR was the method, and the copy in TCRdb shows in-frame clones only, minus some. V and J calls and clone size are copied from that table; D and trimming were computed from the DNA. The data hold 95,000 or so clones, with approximately 79% observed a single time. Specimen: peripheral blood. This TCR was recovered from a woman older than 75 with active or convalescent COVID-19.

The CDR3, as DNA: TGTGCCAGCAGCTTGGCCCTAGCGGGGCAAGAGACCCAGTACTTC. Translating it yields CASSLALAGQETQYF. V is TRBV5-1 and J is TRBJ2-5; 9 bases are a match to TRBD2. CDR1 SGHRS and CDR2 YFSETQ come from the germline V gene. The length of the CDR3 is 15 residues.